This T cell receptor (beta chain) stems from a study of OX40 agonist ivuxolimab in advanced cancers. The wider study: People who had prior anti-PD-1, anti-PD-L1 or anti-CTLA-4 therapy could take part, and about 37% had some.

Method: immunoSEQ multiplex PCR; TCRdb's copy keeps in-frame clones and lacks some. The sample yields tens of thousands of clones, around 87% seen once. Between the trimmed V and J ends, which lost 5 bases and 3 bases, there was a span of 13 bases. The CDR3 contains 14 residues. The V gene's germline CDR1 is SEHNR and CDR2 FQNEAQ (reference sequence). Individuals having autoimmune disease history or systemic immunosuppression were not enrolled. The chain has TRBV7-9 and TRBJ1-1; D possibly corresponds to TRBD1 (5 bases). Here the sequenced sample was CD4+ or CD8+ T cells sorted from blood, taken in a trial of the OX40 agonist ivuxolimab. This sequence was found in an adult with an advanced solid tumor such as melanoma, head and neck, liver or kidney cancer. This CDR3 reads CASSPGDVDTEAFF. CDR3 sequence (DNA): TGTGCCAGCAGCCCGGGGGACGTGGACACTGAAGCTTTCTTT.